This is a list of T cell receptor beta chains from one sample in a study of blood T cell repertoires in COVID-19. The assay was immunoSEQ multiplex PCR, and TCRdb's table has in-frame clones only and misses some. The sample includes more than 200,000 clones, nearly 90% of them seen just once. What was sequenced was PBMCs or T cells enriched from blood (not recorded which). These receptors all stem from a man aged 25-45 years who had recovered from COVID-19. The CDR3 runs from the conserved cysteine through the conserved F or W. D genes are given only for firm matches. The size field is filled for only some rows; it gives once, few, many or a size class.

clone_size	j_call	v_call	d_call	cdr3_nt	cdr3_aa
.	TRBJ1-4	TRBV11-2	TRBD1	TGTGCCAGCAGCTTAGACAGGGGGAGGCTTGAAAAACTGTTTTTT	CASSLDRGRLEKLFF
.	TRBJ2-1	TRBV18	.	TGTGCCAGCTCACCACTCAGGGGCATCTACAATGAGCAGTTCTTC	CASSPLRGIYNEQFF
.	TRBJ2-1	TRBV12-5	.	TGTGCTAGTGGTTTGGAGGCGCGGATAGGGCAGTTCTTC	CASGLEARIGQFF
.	TRBJ2-7	TRBV16	TRBD1	TGTGCCAGCAGCCAGAGGACAGGTCCCTTCTACGAGCAGTACTTC	CASSQRTGPFYEQYF
.	TRBJ2-5	TRBV29-1	.	TGCAGCATTTCGTCGGAGACCCAGTACTTC	CSISSETQYF
once	TRBJ2-3	TRBV7-2	.	TGTGCCAGCAGGCCCAGGGACACAGATACGCAGTATTTT	CASRPRDTDTQYF
.	TRBJ2-1	TRBV3-1/TRBV3-2	.	TGTGCCAGCAGCCAATCCGGGGGACTCCCCTACAATGAGCAGTTCTTC	CASSQSGGLPYNEQFF
.	TRBJ2-2	TRBV6-6	TRBD1	TGTGCCAGCAGTTACGGACAGGGAATCGGGGAGCTGTTTTTT	CASSYGQGIGELFF
once	TRBJ2-1	TRBV24-1	TRBD2	TGTGCCACCAGTGCCACGTCTCTGACTAGCGGGAGGGGCGATGAGCAGTTCTTC	CATSATSLTSGRGDEQFF
.	TRBJ1-6	TRBV7-6	.	TGTGCCAGCAGCTTAGCCACGGGGGGTAATTCACCCCTCCACTTT	CASSLATGGNSPLHF
.	TRBJ1-2	TRBV19	.	TGTGCCAGTAGTATCGGTCCGGATGGCTACACCTTC	CASSIGPDGYTF
.	TRBJ2-3	TRBV7-3	.	TGTGCCAGCAGCCTAAACAGAGGCACAGATACGCAGTATTTT	CASSLNRGTDTQYF
once	TRBJ2-2	TRBV4-3	TRBD2	TGCGCCAGCAGCCAGGACCGGGGGGGCACCGGGGAGCTGTTTTTT	CASSQDRGGTGELFF
.	TRBJ2-5	TRBV24-1	.	TGTGCCACCAGTACCCCCGGAGGGGTGGGAGAGACCCAGTACTTC	CATSTPGGVGETQYF
.	TRBJ1-1	TRBV10-3	.	TGTGCCATCAGTGAGGAGGCTATGAACACTGAAGCTTTCTTT	CAISEEAMNTEAFF
.	TRBJ2-5	TRBV7-3	TRBD2	TGTGCCAGCAGCTTAACTAGCGGGGGGCACCAAGAGACCCAGTACTTC	CASSLTSGGHQETQYF
.	TRBJ1-2	TRBV7-2	TRBD1	TGTGCCAGCAGCTTAGCGCGCACAGGGGATGGCTACACCTTC	CASSLARTGDGYTF
.	TRBJ1-2	TRBV7-2	.	TGTGCCAGCAGCTTAGAACGCGGGCGCGGCTACACCTTC	CASSLERGRGYTF
.	TRBJ2-2	TRBV29-1	TRBD2	TGCAGCGTTGTAGGGCTAGCGGGGACCGGGGAGCTGTTTTTT	CSVVGLAGTGELFF
.	TRBJ1-6	TRBV12-3/TRBV12-4	.	TGTGCCAGCAGTTACAGGGTTAATTCACCCCTCCACTTT	CASSYRVNSPLHF
.	TRBJ1-2	TRBV4-2	.	TGTGCCAGCAGCCAAGATCGGAGCACAGGAGTAACTAACTATGGCTACACCTTC	CASSQDRSTGVTNYGYTF
once	TRBJ2-1	TRBV11-2	.	TGTGCCAGCGGGAGGACGACAGGGGAGCAGTTCTTC	CASGRTTGEQFF
.	TRBJ2-7	TRBV27	TRBD2	TGTGCCAGCACTACATTAGCGGGAGGGCCTCGGGAGCAGTACTTC	CASTTLAGGPREQYF
.	TRBJ2-1	TRBV24-1	TRBD2	TGTGCCACCAGTGATTCCGGGAGGGGGGGTTACAATGAGCAGTTCTTC	CATSDSGRGGYNEQFF